This T cell receptor (beta chain) comes out of a study of cytomegalovirus exposure and HLA in healthy donors. Primers: 60 Vbeta forward and 13 Jbeta reverse. Only in-frame clones appear in the TCRdb table, and some are missing; sequencing was by immunoSEQ multiplex PCR. The table has around 170,000 clones, 65% to 80% seen once. This clone occurred a few times. Germline V gives CDR1 SGDLS, CDR2 YYNGEE. The CDR3 sequence is 17 residues long. V was pared by 2 bases and J by 6 bases, with 12 bases of the junction left unmatched. This sequence originates from a woman between 50 and 59 years old in good health and CMV-seropositive. The specimen sequenced was PBMCs. The chain combines TRBV9 with TRBJ2-1, with 9 bases fitting TRBD2. CDR3 in amino acids: CASSVSLAGGPGNEQFF. The CDR3 coding sequence is TGTGCCAGCAGCGTTTCGCTCGCGGGAGGGCCTGGCAATGAGCAGTTCTTC. Supplemented by reference TRBV9 and TRBJ2-1, the full variable domain reads DSGVTQTPKHLITATGQRVTLRCSPRSGDLSVYWYQQSLDQGLQFLIQYYNGEERAKGNILERFSAQQFPDLHSELNLSSLELGDSALYFCASSVSLAGGPGNEQFFGPGTRLTVL.